These 2 T cell receptor beta chains originate from one sample sequenced in a study of control samples from healthy donors and cancer patients. Here immunoSEQ multiplex PCR was the method, and the copy in TCRdb shows in-frame clones only, minus some. The sample holds 150,000 or so clones; 93% are singletons and the top ten take around 2.4%. The specimen was blood. The receptors originated from a man aged 50 to 60 in good health.

The gene calls are TRBV28 and TRBJ1-3, with a tentative D call TRBD1 (6 bases). CDR3 length equals 16 residues. The V end lost 2 bases, the J end lost 3 bases, and 14 bases lay between the germline ends. Germline V gene sequence: CDR1 MDHEN, CDR2 SYDVKM. Here the CDR3 DNA reads TGTGCCAGCAGTTTACCCGGGACATCGAATGGAAACACCATATATTTT. This codes for CASSLPGTSNGNTIYF.

The chain has TRBV19 and TRBJ2-7; no clear D gene. The CDR3 runs 13 residues. With 5 bases removed from V and 7 bases from J, the gap between germline ends came to 15 bases. Germline V lookup: CDR1 LNHDA, CDR2 SQIVND (reference sequence). The CDR3 bases are TGTGCCAGTAGTTGGACGGCCCTCCGAGAGCAGTACTTC. Amino acid sequence: CASSWTALREQYF.